This T cell receptor (beta chain) was captured in a study of blood T cells in healthy people across ages. Study-wide results and limits: Observed TCR beta diversity showed a strong correlation with the percentage of naive T cells as measured by flow cytometry. Relative to aged donors, long-lived donors carried more naive CD4+ cells and displayed higher diversity.

This CDR3 is 13 amino acids long. Germline loops: CDR1 MNHEY, CDR2 SVGAGI. V was shortened by 6 bases and J by 4 bases, with 10 bases between the two germline ends. A remark on this clonotype: Its antigen is currently unknown.

For the second PCR, which ran for roughly 7 to 11 cycles, a sample-barcoded 5' primer and a J-beta primer mix were used. TCRdb passed the 5' RACE reads through MiXCR, listing each CDR3 protein once. The table shows hundreds of thousands of distinct CDR3 sequences, with over 45% occurring only once. Researchers report isolating at least 7 million PBMCs per sample. The sequenced material came from blood. This TCR was sampled from a man aged 25 to 40 in good health. The rearrangement uses TRBV6-5 and TRBJ1-5, with unresolved D. The CDR3 DNA sequence: TGTGCCAGCAGCCCCTGGGTTAATCAGCCCCAGCATTTT. Its translation: CASSPWVNQPQHF.